The TCR beta chain described here comes from a study of cytomegalovirus exposure and HLA in healthy donors. The PCR ran on 60 Vbeta and 13 Jbeta primers. Only in-frame clones appear in the TCRdb table, and some are missing; sequencing was by immunoSEQ multiplex PCR. The sample holds 110,000 or so clones, about 79% seen once. A word on this clone: What it recognizes is unknown.

Study results and limitations: Investigators reported 164 TCR beta chains as tied to cytomegalovirus. Several V segments, TRBV6-2 and TRBV6-3 among them, could not be told apart and were dropped. Most of the TCR beta V segments (in an earlier analysis) were productive either about 90% or about 30% of the time. Later analysis placed DRB1 highest and HLA-C lowest in TCR association rates, which differed by HLA locus.

The germline gives CDR1 SGDLS, CDR2 YYNGEE. Germline trimming cut 4 bases from V and 2 bases from J; bases unmatched to any gene: 10. The length of the CDR3 is 16 residues. V and J are TRBV9 and TRBJ2-3; 7 nucleotides line up with TRBD2. The sequenced sample was PBMCs. This sequence was found in a woman aged 18 to 35 in good health and CMV-seronegative. The CDR3, as DNA: TGTGCCAGCAGCTTCGGTGAGCGGGGACTCACAGATACGCAGTATTTT. It encodes CASSFGERGLTDTQYF.